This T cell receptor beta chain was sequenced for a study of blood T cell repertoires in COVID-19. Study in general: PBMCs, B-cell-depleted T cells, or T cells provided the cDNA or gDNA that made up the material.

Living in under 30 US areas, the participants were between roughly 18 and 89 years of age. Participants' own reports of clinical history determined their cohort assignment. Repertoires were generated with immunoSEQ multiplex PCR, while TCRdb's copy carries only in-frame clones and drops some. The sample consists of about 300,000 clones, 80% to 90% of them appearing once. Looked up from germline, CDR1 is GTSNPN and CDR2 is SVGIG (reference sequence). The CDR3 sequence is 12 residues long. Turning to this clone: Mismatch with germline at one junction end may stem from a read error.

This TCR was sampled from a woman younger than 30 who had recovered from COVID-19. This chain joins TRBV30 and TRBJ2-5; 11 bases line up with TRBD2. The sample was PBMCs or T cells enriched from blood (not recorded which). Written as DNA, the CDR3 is TGTGCCTGGACTAGCGGGGGGCCGTCTTTGAACTTC. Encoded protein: CAWTSGGPSLNF. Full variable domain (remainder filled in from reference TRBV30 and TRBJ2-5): SQTIHQWPATLVQPVGSPLSLECTVEGTSNPNLYWYRQAAGRGLQLLFYSVGIGQISSEVPQNLSASRPQDRQFILSSKKLLLSDSGFYLCAWTSGGPSLNFGPGTRLLVL.